This T cell receptor beta chain was profiled in a study of cytomegalovirus exposure and HLA in healthy donors. Study-wide background: A prior analysis found about 110 million unique TCR beta sequences from around 180 million T cells.

This clone was seen a handful of times. As yet, its antigen is unknown. Whole-study findings and limits: In an earlier analysis, most TCR beta V segments were productive about 90% or about 30% of the time. Confirmation was obtained in vitro that a few CMV-associated chains are specific for CMV antigens.

V lost 0 bases to trimming and J lost 1 base, with 7 bases between them. The CDR3 runs 14 residues. CDR1 is LNHNV, CDR2 YYDKDF, per germline (reference sequence). 13 Jbeta primers and 60 Vbeta primers were used for the PCR. Produced via immunoSEQ multiplex PCR; TCRdb's table is partial and in-frame only. In the table there are under 200,000 clones, about three quarters of which are singletons. The specimen was PBMCs. The V call is TRBV15, the J call TRBJ2-7; D remains unclear. The receptor's source is a woman in her 30s in good health and CMV-seronegative. Here the CDR3 DNA reads TGTGCCACCAGCAGAGATACACAGTCCTACGAGCAGTACTTC. Protein: CATSRDTQSYEQYF.